This TCR beta chain was sequenced in a study of siplizumab effects on memory and regulatory T cells. Study conclusions and caveats: To unstimulated subsets, only a minor fraction of alloreactive clones could be mapped. Mean Treg-derived proportions of mappable alloreactive CD4+ clones were 68.8% for siplizumab and approximately 25% for controls. No assignable naive or memory phenotype existed for roughly 75-97% of proliferating CD4+ or CD8+ clones.

On this clone: Its antigen is unidentified.

The CDR3 sequence is 13 residues long. The germline CDR1 and CDR2 sequences are SEHNR and FQNEAQ (reference sequence). The V end lost 4 bases, the J end lost 0 bases, and 7 bases lay between the germline ends. Only in-frame clones appear in the TCRdb table, and some are missing; sequencing was by immunoSEQ multiplex PCR. This table has around 83,000 clones, just under 90% appearing once. Sequencing input: CD4+ T cells sorted from blood. The TCR sequence derives from a human donor in good health. The V gene is TRBV7-9, the J gene TRBJ2-7, with D possibly being TRBD1 (6 bases). The CDR3 is CASSSDSSYEQYF. CDR3 nucleotide sequence: TGTGCCAGCAGCTCGGACAGCTCCTACGAGCAGTACTTC.